A single T cell receptor beta chain is shown here with its context. Its target is unknown. The sample is drawn from a study of cytomegalovirus exposure and HLA in healthy donors. Whole-study context: There were tens of millions of unique TCRs (from HLA-typed donors) in an early data release. Overall study results and limits: Per a prior analysis, the majority of TCR beta V segments were productive roughly 87% or roughly 30% of the time. The records held CMV serostatus as the only immune exposure information.

The CDR3 contains 14 residues. The V gene's germline CDR1 is MDHEN and CDR2 SYDVKM. Trimming took off 4 bases at V and 7 bases at J, with 14 bases between the two ends. The PCR employed 60 Vbeta primers together with 13 Jbeta primers. Sequencing was performed with immunoSEQ multiplex PCR; in TCRdb, only in-frame clones are kept and a portion is missing. The table has approximately 150,000 clones, roughly four fifths seen once. This TCR derives from a man between 40 and 49 years old in good health and CMV-seronegative. This sequence joins TRBV28 and TRBJ1-5; D ambiguous. The source material was PBMCs. The CDR3 loop reads CASSSAGKVQPQHF. CDR3 in DNA: TGTGCCAGCAGTTCAGCAGGAAAAGTACAGCCCCAGCATTTT. The variable domain in full, completed from reference TRBV28 and TRBJ1-5, reads DVKVTQSSRYLVKRTGEKVFLECVQDMDHENMFWYRQDPGLGLRLIYFSYDVKMKEKGDIPEGYSVSREKKERFSLILESASTNQTSMYLCASSSAGKVQPQHFGDGTRLSIL.